One sample yielded the 3 T cell receptor beta chains listed below, sequenced in a study of technical replicates of blood from a few donors. This table comes from immunoSEQ multiplex PCR, and its TCRdb copy is limited to in-frame clones, with some not included. The sample includes around 70,000 clones, around 95% of them seen just once. The sample taken for sequencing was T cells isolated from PBMCs. The receptors derive from a human donor in good health.

The gene calls are TRBV5-1 and TRBJ1-3; D not resolved. Germline V gives CDR1 SGHRS, CDR2 YFSETQ. This CDR3 comprises 18 residues. V gave up 4 bases and J gave up 0 bases, with 20 bases separating them. The CDR3 coding sequence is TGCGCCAGCAGCCTAACGCCCCGCACAGTGTTCTCTGGAAACACCATATATTTT. This encodes CASSLTPRTVFSGNTIYF.

This rearrangement joins TRBV6-5 to TRBJ2-3; 7 bases are a match to TRBD2. Per germline, CDR1 MNHEY and CDR2 SVGAGI. This CDR3 is built from 16 residues. Losses at the gene ends were 2 bases for V and 2 bases for J; bases not matched to a gene: 7. The CDR3: CASSYDLADHTDTQYF. The CDR3, as DNA: TGTGCCAGCAGTTACGACCTAGCGGATCACACAGATACGCAGTATTTT.

The rearrangement links TRBV5-1 to TRBJ2-3; tentatively, D is TRBD2 (5 bases). The V end was cut by 7 bases, the J end by 3 bases, with 18 bases between. CDR1 is SGHRS, CDR2 YFSETQ, per germline. This CDR3 is 15 amino acids long. Here the CDR3 DNA reads TGCGCCAGCGCGGCTCGGGATCACCAAACAGATACGCAGTATTTT. It translates to CASAARDHQTDTQYF.